The 13 T cell receptor beta chains below were found in one sample sequenced in a study of response to subunit inactivated influenza vaccine. TCRdb reanalysed the RT-PCR reads using MiXCR and keeps one entry per CDR3 protein. The table includes 500,000 or so distinct CDR3 sequences, approximately 15% detected once. The input for sequencing was CD4+ T cells sorted from PBMCs, taken less than 30 months after vaccination. All receptors come from a man between 50 and 70 years old who received an inactivated influenza vaccine.

This clonotype was observed a few times. The rearrangement uses TRBV18 and TRBJ2-3; possible D gene TRBD1, 5 bases. CDR1 and CDR2 (germline): KGHSH, LQKENI. V was clipped by 6 bases and J by 2 bases, with 9 bases between them. This CDR3 contains 13 residues. The chain's CDR3 is CASSTGNTDTQYF. As DNA, the CDR3 is TGTGCCAGCTCCACAGGTAACACAGATACGCAGTATTTT.

This clonotype was detected only a few times. The V call is TRBV19, the J call TRBJ2-1, with 9 bases identical to TRBD2. CDR3 length equals 14 residues. V gave up 5 bases and J gave up 7 bases; unmatched junction bases: 6. From germline, CDR1 is LNHDA and CDR2 SQIVND (reference sequence). The CDR3 sequence: CASSRRGGGNEQFF. In DNA, the CDR3 is TGTGCCAGTAGTCGGCGGGGGGGCGGGAATGAGCAGTTCTTC.

V gene TRBV20-1 combines with J gene TRBJ1-1, with a tentative D call TRBD1 (6 bases). CDR1 and CDR2 from the germline V gene are DFQATT and SNEGSKA (reference sequence). Trimming left V 6 bases short and J 4 bases short, with 15 bases between. This CDR3 is built from 13 residues. The CDR3 DNA follows: TGCAGTGCAATAATAGGGGGGCTCACTGAAGCTTTCTTT. The encoded protein is CSAIIGGLTEAFF.

This clonotype was counted between two and nine times. This sequence joins TRBV20-1 and TRBJ1-2; D is possibly TRBD1 (5 bases). V shed 4 bases and J shed 0 bases, with 12 bases lying between them. Germline CDR1 is DFQATT and CDR2 is SNEGSKA (reference sequence). CDR3 size: 14 residues. The DNA of the CDR3 is TGCAGTGCTAACCGGGACGGCGCTAACTATGGCTACACCTTC. It yields the protein CSANRDGANYGYTF.

The CDR3 reads CASSTQGGPNTEAFF. For the CDR3, the DNA is TGTGCCAGCAGCACCCAGGGGGGACCGAACACTGAAGCTTTCTTT. J is TRBJ1-1 and V is TRBV5-6; 7 bases map to TRBD1. Germline V lookup: CDR1 SGHDT, CDR2 YYEEEE. Losses at the gene ends were 4 bases for V and 1 base for J; bases not matched to a gene: 7. The CDR3 runs 15 residues.

The genes are TRBV20-1 and TRBJ2-2; D is ambiguous. CDR1 and CDR2 (germline): DFQATT, SNEGSKA (reference sequence). The ends were cut back, 3 bases at V and 5 bases at J, with 10 bases in the middle. The CDR3 consists of 13 residues. CDR3 residues: CSASPRLTGELFF. The CDR3 nucleotides read TGCAGTGCTAGTCCCAGGTTGACCGGGGAGCTGTTTTTT.

The chain employs TRBV4-2 and TRBJ1-5; a possible D gene is TRBD1 (5 bases). This CDR3 region has 16 residues. The V gene's germline CDR1 is LGHNA and CDR2 YNFKEQ. Trimming shortened V by 0 bases and J by 5 bases, and 14 bases separated the two germline ends. The CDR3 loop is CASSQDQARGHQPQHF. The CDR3 DNA reads TGTGCCAGCAGCCAAGATCAAGCGAGGGGTCATCAGCCCCAGCATTTT.

J is TRBJ2-7 and V is TRBV27; 8 nucleotides agree with TRBD1. The CDR3 is 15 residues long. CDR1 is MNHEY, CDR2 SMNVEV, per germline (reference sequence). V shed 2 bases and J 3 bases; nucleotides not matched to a gene: 6. This chain's CDR3 is CASSLKTGASYEQYF. The CDR3 region has the DNA TGTGCCAGCAGTTTAAAGACAGGGGCCAGCTACGAGCAGTACTTC.

This clonotype has only a few counts. The chain employs TRBV25-1 and TRBJ1-1; D uncertain. V was clipped by 7 bases and J by 5 bases, with 17 bases between them. CDR1 and CDR2 from the germline V gene are MGHDK and SYGVNS. The CDR3 loop spans 14 amino acids. The CDR3 protein is CASMSVLTVTEAFF. In DNA, the CDR3 is TGTGCCAGCATGTCGGTCTTAACGGTAACTGAAGCTTTCTTT.

This clonotype turned up a few times. This chain links TRBV10-3 with TRBJ2-2; D perhaps matches TRBD1 (6 bases). This CDR3 comprises 15 residues. Trimming stripped 6 bases from V and 0 bases from J, with 11 bases between. From germline, CDR1 is ENHRY and CDR2 SYGVKD. The CDR3 nucleotides read TGTGCCATCAGGACAGGCACCTCGAACACCGGGGAGCTGTTTTTT. Translation gives CAIRTGTSNTGELFF.

This clonotype was counted only a few times. This chain links TRBV20-1 with TRBJ2-1; no definite D call. CDR1 and CDR2 from the germline V gene are DFQATT and SNEGSKA (reference sequence). Trimming cost V 4 bases and J 7 bases, with 14 bases left between them. This CDR3 is built from 13 residues. The CDR3 DNA sequence: TGCAGTGCTAAAACAGTGAAAGTAAATGAGCAGTTCTTC. Amino acids: CSAKTVKVNEQFF.

The rearrangement uses TRBV18 and TRBJ1-1; the match to TRBD1 covers 10 bases. V was clipped by 0 bases and J by 5 bases; unmatched bases: 9. The V gene's germline CDR1 is KGHSH and CDR2 LQKENI. The CDR3 runs 17 residues. Here the CDR3 reads CASSPPFRTGGLTEAFF. CDR3 DNA: TGTGCCAGCTCACCACCCTTCCGGACAGGGGGGCTTACTGAAGCTTTCTTT.

This chain uses TRBV4-1 with TRBJ1-2; maybe TRBD1 (5 bases). This CDR3 has 16 amino acids. Germline-derived CDR1 and CDR2 are MGHRA and YSYEKL. The V end lost 7 bases, the J end lost 4 bases, and 22 bases lay between the germline ends. The CDR3 loop reads CASIPIPGTEAYGYTF. CDR3 sequence (DNA): TGCGCCAGCATCCCCATTCCCGGGACGGAAGCCTATGGCTACACCTTC.